Each of the 18 T cell receptor beta chains below was sequenced from the same sample in a study of T cells in Graves' hyperthyroidism and ophthalmopathy. TCR beta CDR3 sequences were amplified from RNA transcripts. HTBI primers were the set used in a first-round RT-PCR of the TCR CDR3. Using its own MiXCR run on the multiplex PCR reads, TCRdb lists one record per CDR3 protein. The sample includes 250,000 to 300,000 distinct CDR3 sequences, around 15% seen only once; the top ten take roughly 7.9%. The sample comprised blood. The receptors were gathered from a woman in her thirties or forties with Graves' hyperthyroidism.

In its sample, this clonotype was seen many times. The chain recombines TRBV13 with TRBJ2-5; 8 bases line up with TRBD2. Germline V gene lookup returns CDR1 PRHDT and CDR2 FYEKMQ (reference sequence). The V and J ends lost 1 base and 0 bases, in that order; junction bases with no gene match: 4. The CDR3 sequence is 16 residues long. CDR3 amino acids: CASSLVTSEYQETQYF. The CDR3 DNA is TGTGCCAGCAGCTTAGTGACTAGCGAGTACCAAGAGACCCAGTACTTC.

There are many counts of this clonotype. The chain links TRBV12-3 or TRBV12-4 to TRBJ2-7; TRBD1 agrees at 11 bases. Trimming took 3 bases from V and 3 from J; bases not matched to a gene: 4. This CDR3 is 15 amino acids long. The CDR3 spells CASSFPGQGGYEQYF. The CDR3 DNA sequence: TGTGCCAGCAGTTTTCCGGGACAGGGGGGCTACGAGCAGTACTTC.

This clonotype has at least ten counts. V gene TRBV27 combines with J gene TRBJ1-2; D not resolved. Trimming left V 4 bases short and J 3 bases short, with 9 bases between. The CDR3 is made up of 13 amino acids. Germline V lookup: CDR1 MNHEY, CDR2 SMNVEV (reference sequence). The CDR3 nucleotides are TGTGCCAGCAGTTATGCACGATACTATGGCTACACCTTC. It specifies CASSYARYYGYTF.

This chain connects TRBV10-2 to TRBJ2-7; tentative D call: TRBD1 (5 bases). Per germline, CDR1 WSHSY and CDR2 SAAADI. This CDR3 contains 13 residues. V lost 3 bases and J 7 bases, leaving 13 bases between the germline ends. CDR3 loop: CASSDRGLGEQYF. The CDR3 DNA is TGCGCCAGCAGTGATAGGGGCCTGGGAGAGCAGTACTTC.

This clonotype came up many times. V usage is TRBV30 and J usage is TRBJ1-1; tentative D call: TRBD1 (5 bases). V lost 0 bases to trimming and J lost 1 base, with 12 bases between them. The CDR3 length is 15 residues. In germline, CDR1 is GTSNPN, CDR2 SVGIG (reference sequence). This chain's CDR3 is CAWSVQQGGNTEAFF. The CDR3 DNA sequence: TGTGCCTGGAGTGTACAGCAGGGTGGGAACACTGAAGCTTTCTTT.

This clonotype occurred a few times. V usage is TRBV2 and J usage is TRBJ2-3; 8 bases are a match to TRBD2. This CDR3 spans 16 amino acids. V dropped 8 bases and J dropped 4; count of bases not matched to a gene: 14. Germline loops: CDR1 SNHLY, CDR2 FYNNEI. The DNA of the CDR3 is TGTGCCAGCCCCGGGGCGGCTAGCGGGTCCGCAGATACGCAGTATTTT. It translates to CASPGAASGSADTQYF. Drawing the rest from reference TRBV2 and TRBJ2-3, the complete variable domain is EPEVTQTPSHQVTQMGQEVILRCVPISNHLYFYWYRQILGQKVEFLVSFYNNEISEKSEIFDDQFSVERPDGSNFTLKIRSTKLEDSAMYFCASPGAASGSADTQYFGPGTRLTVL.

This clonotype was observed a few times. The V gene is TRBV9, the J gene TRBJ2-3; 8 bases line up with TRBD2. V was clipped by 5 bases and J by 5 bases; unmatched bases: 13. The CDR3 extends over 16 amino acids. In germline, CDR1 is SGDLS, CDR2 YYNGEE. This CDR3 reads CASSPPPGGLGDTQYF. CDR3 nucleotide sequence: TGTGCCAGCAGTCCCCCTCCGGGAGGGCTTGGAGATACGCAGTATTTT.

In the case of this clonotype: The conserved closing phenylalanine or tryptophan is absent in this CDR3, likely reflecting a read error. The chain uses TRBV6-1 and TRBJ2-5, with unresolved D. Trimming stripped 6 bases from V and 5 bases from J, with 7 bases between. The CDR3 spans 11 residues. Germline CDR1 and CDR2: MNHNS and SASEGT. This chain's CDR3 is CASSPAETQYL. CDR3 DNA: TGTGCCAGCAGCCCAGCGGAGACCCAGTACCTC.

This chain connects TRBV5-1 to TRBJ2-7; perhaps TRBD1 as D (6 bases). CDR3 size: 15 residues. CDR1 SGHRS and CDR2 YFSETQ come from the germline V gene. Trimming pared 6 bases from V and 2 bases from J, leaving 18 bases between. CDR3 in amino acids: CASKPVIQGTYEQYF. The CDR3 coding sequence is TGCGCCAGCAAACCCGTTATACAGGGTACCTACGAGCAGTACTTC.

This clonotype was picked up a small number of times. This chain links TRBV20-1 with TRBJ1-2; D is unresolved. The CDR3 spans 15 residues. Germline lookup yields CDR1 DFQATT and CDR2 SNEGSKA (reference sequence). The V gene lost 0 bases and the J gene lost 4 bases, with 15 bases spanning the gap. CDR3 protein: CSARDLGKEVYGYTF. The CDR3 region has the DNA TGCAGTGCTAGAGATCTGGGCAAAGAAGTCTATGGCTACACCTTC.

This clonotype was seen a handful of times. The V call is TRBV7-9, the J call TRBJ1-2; TRBD1 is a possible D gene (6 bases). V was trimmed by 5 bases and J by 3 bases, leaving 13 bases between them. Germline V gene sequence: CDR1 SEHNR, CDR2 FQNEAQ (reference sequence). The CDR3 totals 14 residues. The CDR3 DNA reads TGTGCCAGCAGCCGTTTGGGGGCGGACTATGGCTACACCTTC. Encoded protein: CASSRLGADYGYTF.

This clonotype occurred many times. The rearrangement links TRBV6-5 to TRBJ1-5, with unresolved D. The length of the CDR3 is 15 residues. V lost 3 bases and J lost 0, with 9 bases in between. Germline V gene sequence: CDR1 MNHEY, CDR2 SVGAGI. Here the CDR3 reads CASSYRLNSNQPQHF. In nucleotides, the CDR3 is TGTGCCAGCAGTTATCGACTTAATAGCAATCAGCCCCAGCATTTT.

The V gene is TRBV5-1, the J gene TRBJ2-1, with 10 positions matching TRBD1. In germline, CDR1 is SGHRS, CDR2 YFSETQ. V was pared by 5 bases and J by 7 bases, with 6 bases of the junction left unmatched. The CDR3 sequence is 14 residues long. The CDR3 is CASSGTGETNEQFF. The DNA for the CDR3 is TGCGCCAGCAGTGGGACAGGGGAAACGAATGAGCAGTTCTTC.

In this sample, this clonotype turned up many times. The chain links TRBV27 to TRBJ2-2; TRBD1 matches 7 bases. The CDR3 length is 15 residues. Trimming took 7 bases from V and 2 from J; bases not matched to a gene: 7. Germline-derived CDR1 and CDR2 are MNHEY and SMNVEV (reference sequence). The CDR3 coding sequence is TGTGCCAGCAAGCAGGGACAGACTAACACCGGGGAGCTGTTTTTT. Protein sequence: CASKQGQTNTGELFF.

This clonotype appeared a few times. The gene calls are TRBV24-1 and TRBJ2-7; 9 bases agree with TRBD2. The CDR3 extends over 17 amino acids. Germline CDR1 and CDR2: KGHDR and SFDVKD. V was pared by 3 bases and J by 6 bases, with 14 bases of the junction left unmatched. The CDR3 sequence is CATSDNLSSGSLGEQYF. DNA of the CDR3: TGTGCCACCAGTGATAACCTAAGTAGCGGGAGCTTAGGCGAGCAGTACTTC.

This clonotype was seen many times. The chain is built from TRBV11-2 and TRBJ2-7; D is perhaps TRBD2 (6 bases). The CDR3 is 17 amino acids. V lost 5 bases, J lost 2 bases, and 22 bases lay in between. Germline V gives CDR1 SGHAT, CDR2 FQNNGV. The CDR3 here is CASSGTGTHLPAYEQYF. CDR3 bases: TGTGCCAGCAGCGGTACCGGGACTCACCTTCCCGCCTACGAGCAGTACTTC. Together with reference TRBV11-2 and TRBJ2-7, the CDR3 gives the full variable domain: EAGVAQSPRYKIIEKRQSVAFWCNPISGHATLYWYQQILGQGPKLLIQFQNNGVVDDSQLPKDRFSAERLKGVDSTLKIQPAKLEDSAVYLCASSGTGTHLPAYEQYFGPGTRLTVT.

V usage is TRBV20-1 and J usage is TRBJ2-7; TRBD2 might be the D (5 bases). The length of the CDR3 is 14 residues. Trimming took 7 bases from V and 7 from J, leaving 23 bases between them. The germline gives CDR1 DFQATT, CDR2 SNEGSKA (reference sequence). The CDR3: CSVGVVSEVGEQYF. As DNA, the CDR3 is TGCAGTGTCGGGGTGGTTTCAGAAGTGGGGGAGCAGTACTTC.

The chain combines TRBV13 with TRBJ2-3, with D tentatively TRBD2 (6 bases). This CDR3 has 15 amino acids. The V end was cut by 5 bases, the J end by 2 bases, with 14 bases between. Germline V gene lookup returns CDR1 PRHDT and CDR2 FYEKMQ (reference sequence). CDR3 bases: TGTGCCAGCAGCCCCTCTAGGCGGGACACAGATACGCAGTATTTT. As protein: CASSPSRRDTDTQYF. The whole variable domain, remainder taken from reference TRBV13 and TRBJ2-3, is AAGVIQSPRHLIKEKRETATLKCYPIPRHDTVYWYQQGPGQDPQFLISFYEKMQSDKGSIPDRFSAQQFSDYHSELNMSSLELGDSALYFCASSPSRRDTDTQYFGPGTRLTVL.